This TCR beta chain appears in the sequencing data of a study of PD-L1 blockade in urothelial cancer. Study-wide context: At 6 weeks and at 3 weeks (second dose) after treatment start, blood was analyzed. Specimens of blood held a median count of roughly 140,000 T cells.

V dropped 0 bases and J dropped 4; count of bases not matched to a gene: 8. The CDR3 is 17 amino acids. Per germline, CDR1 MGHRA and CDR2 YSYEKL. Sequencing used immunoSEQ multiplex PCR; TCRdb keeps in-frame clones, though not all of them. The sample carries about 82,000 clones, around nine tenths recorded once. Specimen: PBMCs, collected around atezolizumab (anti-PD-L1) treatment. J is TRBJ2-1 and V is TRBV4-1; 8 bases line up with TRBD2. The sequence came from a man in his 60s with urothelial cancer. CDR3 loop: CASSQEPSGSSYNEQFF. The CDR3 DNA is TGCGCCAGCAGCCAAGAACCCAGCGGGAGTTCTTACAATGAGCAGTTCTTC.